This is a list of T cell receptor beta chains from one sample in a study of shared clonotypes between healthy human individuals. TCRdb's copy holds only in-frame clones and misses some; the assay was immunoSEQ multiplex PCR. The sample has about a million clones; approximately 72% are singletons. The source material was memory CD4+ T cells sorted from blood. The receptors stem from a man between 18 and 29 years old in good health. Each CDR3 is given with its conserved first and last residue. A D gene is named only where the DNA matches it firmly. A row's size may be missing; if present it is once, few, many or a size class.

TRBV30	TRBJ2-1	TRBD2	-	TGTGCCTGGAGCGGACTAGCGGGGAACAATGAGCAGTTCTTC	CAWSGLAGNNEQFF
TRBV10-3	TRBJ1-4	-	few	TGTGCCATCAGTGGTGGGTCTAATGAAAAACTGTTTTTT	CAISGGSNEKLFF
TRBV5-1	TRBJ2-2	TRBD2	-	TGCGCCAGCAGCTTGGCTCTAGCGGGGAACACCGGGGAGCTGTTTTTT	CASSLALAGNTGELFF
TRBV5-4	TRBJ1-1	-	-	TGTGCCAGCAGCCGTTGGAACACTGAAGCTTTCTTT	CASSRWNTEAFF
TRBV6-1	TRBJ2-4	TRBD2	-	TGTGCCAGCAGTAAGGGACTAGCGGAAAACATTCAGTACTTC	CASSKGLAENIQYF
TRBV7-9	TRBJ2-7	TRBD1	-	TGTGCCAGCAGCTTAGGGGACAGAAGAGGCCCCTACGAGCAGTACTTC	CASSLGDRRGPYEQYF
TRBV11-2	TRBJ2-1	-	-	TGTGCCAGCAGTCGCAACTTGGGCTCCTACAATGAGCAGTTCTTC	CASSRNLGSYNEQFF
TRBV19	TRBJ2-2	-	-	TGTGCCAGTAGTATAGGCAGGGCGAACACCGGGGAGCTGTTTTTT	CASSIGRANTGELFF
TRBV6-5	TRBJ2-1	TRBD2	-	TGTGCCAGCAGTTATCTGAGCGGGGTAAATGAGCAGTTCTTC	CASSYLSGVNEQFF
TRBV6-6	TRBJ1-6	TRBD1	-	TGTGCCAGCAGTTACCGGGGACAGGGGAATAATTCACCCCTCCACTTT	CASSYRGQGNNSPLHF
TRBV7-8	TRBJ1-5	-	-	TGTGCCAGCAGCTCTGAAGCCGCAGTCTTGGATCAGCCCCAGCATTTT	CASSSEAAVLDQPQHF
TRBV6-7	TRBJ2-7	-	-	TGTGCCAGCAGTTACTCGACTGGAAAAGTGTACGAGCAGTACTTC	CASSYSTGKVYEQYF
TRBV28	TRBJ2-2	TRBD1	once	TGTGCCACCCTTGGACAGGGCAGGGCCGGGGAGCTGTTTTTT	CATLGQGRAGELFF
TRBV5-1	TRBJ2-5	-	-	TGCGCCAGCAGCTTAATGTCTCCTCAAGAGACCCAGTACTTC	CASSLMSPQETQYF
TRBV28	TRBJ2-1	TRBD2	few	TGTGCCAGCAGTTTCCCCGGAGCGGGGGGGTACAATGAGCAGTTCTTC	CASSFPGAGGYNEQFF
TRBV30	TRBJ2-7	-	-	TGTGCCTGGGGCTCAGGGGTGGGGTACGAGCAGTACTTC	CAWGSGVGYEQYF
TRBV6-5	TRBJ1-2	TRBD1	-	TGTGCCAGCAGAAAACAGGGGACGAGCTATGGCTACACCTTC	CASRKQGTSYGYTF
TRBV28	TRBJ1-6	-	once	TGTGCCAGCAGTTTATGGGACCCTAATTCACCCCTCCACTTT	CASSLWDPNSPLHF
TRBV28	TRBJ2-1	-	-	TGTGCCAGCAGTTCGGGGGACTCCTACAATGAGCAGTTCTTC	CASSSGDSYNEQFF
TRBV5-1	TRBJ1-1	-	-	TGCGCCAGCAGTGGGCCTGGGGGACACACTGAAGCTTTCTTT	CASSGPGGHTEAFF
TRBV7-9	TRBJ1-5	-	-	TGTGCCAGCAGCTTAGGCGAAAATTATCAGCCCCAGCATTTT	CASSLGENYQPQHF
TRBV4-1	TRBJ1-5	TRBD1	-	TGCGCCAGCAGCCAAGAACAACAGGGGGGACAGCCCCAGCATTTT	CASSQEQQGGQPQHF
TRBV6-6	TRBJ2-1	-	-	TGTGCCAGCAGTCCCGGTGGGGGGATGTCGCAGTTCTTC	CASSPGGGMSQFF
TRBV7-9	TRBJ1-1	-	-	TGTGCCAGCACCCCCCAGGGAATGAACACTGAAGCTTTCTTT	CASTPQGMNTEAFF
TRBV5-1	TRBJ2-5	-	few	TGCGCCAGCAGCTGGCTGGGACTCACCGCAGGAGAGACCCAGTACTTC	CASSWLGLTAGETQYF
TRBV7-3	TRBJ2-6	-	many	TGTGCCAGCAGCTTAATAACCGGGTCTGGGGCCAACGTCCTGACTTTC	CASSLITGSGANVLTF
TRBV18	TRBJ2-6	-	-	TGTGCCAGCTCACCACCTCGAGCTGGGGCCAACGTCCTGACTTTC	CASSPPRAGANVLTF
TRBV5-1	TRBJ1-4	TRBD1	-	TGCGCCAGCGGTGACCGGGACAGGGGAAGTGAAAAACTGTTTTTT	CASGDRDRGSEKLFF
TRBV28	TRBJ1-6	-	once	TGTGCCAGCAGTTTGGAGGGGGGATTGGATTCACCCCTCCACTTT	CASSLEGGLDSPLHF
TRBV19	TRBJ2-7	-	-	TGTGCCACCTCTATCGCCTACGAGCAGTACTTC	CATSIAYEQYF
TRBV9	TRBJ2-5	-	-	TGTGCCAGCAGCGCGACACAGGGCGACCAAGAGACCCAGTACTTC	CASSATQGDQETQYF
TRBV29-1	TRBJ1-2	-	-	TGCAGCGTTGATGGGGAGGGGGTGGCTAACTATGGCTACACCTTC	CSVDGEGVANYGYTF
TRBV18	TRBJ2-5	-	-	TGTGCCAGCTCACCATCCACCCCAGAGACCCAGTACTTC	CASSPSTPETQYF
TRBV30	TRBJ2-3	-	few	TGTGCCTGGAGTTCCCCGATAGGGAAAGCAGATACGCAGTATTTT	CAWSSPIGKADTQYF
TRBV11-2	TRBJ2-3	-	-	TGTGCCAGCAGCTCACACTGGGACCCCTCAGATACGCAGTATTTT	CASSSHWDPSDTQYF
TRBV7-7	TRBJ2-1	TRBD1	-	TGTGCTAGCAGCTTAGATTCGGGACAGGGGTTAAATGAGCAGTTCTTC	CASSLDSGQGLNEQFF
TRBV6-5	TRBJ1-1	-	-	TGTGCCAGCAGAACGGAGGGGATCGGTGCTATTAGGGCTTTCTTT	CASRTEGIGAIRAFF
TRBV6-5	TRBJ1-2	TRBD1	-	TGTGCCAGCAGTCATGGACAGGGTGAGGCCTATGGCTACACCTTC	CASSHGQGEAYGYTF
TRBV30	TRBJ2-5	-	-	TGTGCCTGGAGTAGAGTTAGCGGCCAAGAGACCCAGTACTTC	CAWSRVSGQETQYF
TRBV18	TRBJ2-1	TRBD2	-	TGTGCCAGCTCACCCTGGGGACTAGCCCCTGAGCAGTTCTTC	CASSPWGLAPEQFF
TRBV6-1	TRBJ2-2	-	-	TGTGCCAGCAGTGAACGGGGAAGCACCGGGGAGCTGTTTTTT	CASSERGSTGELFF
TRBV5-8	TRBJ2-2	-	-	TGTGCCAGCAGCTGGGGGCGCGACACCGGGGAGCTGTTTTTT	CASSWGRDTGELFF
TRBV18	TRBJ1-3	-	once	TGTGCCAGCTCACCCCAGCGGGAGTCTTGGGGCTCTGGAAACACCATATATTTT	CASSPQRESWGSGNTIYF
TRBV6-4	TRBJ2-3	TRBD1	-	TGTGCCAGCAGTGACCTTGACAGGGAACACGATACGCAGTATTTT	CASSDLDREHDTQYF
TRBV5-1	TRBJ2-7	-	-	TGCGCCAGCAGCCTACTCCAGGGGTCAGGGTACGAGCAGTACTTC	CASSLLQGSGYEQYF
TRBV5-6	TRBJ2-5	TRBD1	-	TGTGCCAGCAGCTTAAGCACAGGGGGCGGAAAGACCCAGTACTTC	CASSLSTGGGKTQYF
TRBV18	TRBJ1-2	-	-	TGTGCCAGCTCACCCGTGACGTCCTCGGGGGCGCCGAGCTACACCTTC	CASSPVTSSGAPSYTF